One sample yielded the 32 T cell receptor beta chains listed below, sequenced in a study of blood T cell repertoires in COVID-19. TCRdb's copy holds only in-frame clones and misses some; the assay was immunoSEQ multiplex PCR. The top ten hold 1.5% of the sample, which has 250,000 to 300,000 clones, around 87% seen once. The source material was peripheral blood. Source of these receptors: a middle-aged woman who had recovered from COVID-19.

J is TRBJ2-1 and V is TRBV19; a possible D gene is TRBD2 (5 bases). Germline V CDR1 and CDR2: LNHDA, SQIVND (reference sequence). Trimming took off 7 bases at V and 9 bases at J, with 19 bases between the two ends. This CDR3 is built from 14 residues. CDR3 sequence reads: CASTGIPGVVEQFF. The DNA for the CDR3 is TGTGCCAGTACCGGGATCCCAGGCGTTGTTGAGCAGTTCTTC.

The genes are TRBV6-2 or TRBV6-3 and TRBJ2-2, with 9 bases that match TRBD2. This CDR3 comprises 17 residues. V lost 0 bases, J lost 8 bases, and 10 bases stayed unmatched. CDR1 and CDR2 (germline): MNHEY, SVGEGT. The CDR3 sequence: CASSYSPAGGRAGELFF. CDR3 DNA: TGTGCCAGCAGTTACTCACCCGCGGGGGGGCGAGCTGGGGAGCTGTTTTTT.

The chain combines TRBV5-1 with TRBJ1-2; 7 bases match TRBD1. CDR1 SGHRS and CDR2 YFSETQ come from the germline V gene. V was pared by 4 bases and J by 5 bases, with 8 bases of the junction left unmatched. The CDR3 has 14 residues. The CDR3 sequence: CASSPDREAYGYTF. As DNA, the CDR3 is TGCGCCAGCAGCCCAGACAGGGAAGCTTATGGCTACACCTTC.

This sequence joins TRBV6-5 and TRBJ1-1; tentatively, D is TRBD1 (5 bases). The CDR3 contains 14 residues. The V gene lost 5 bases and the J gene lost 1 base, with 11 bases spanning the gap. CDR1 and CDR2 (germline): MNHEY, SVGAGI. DNA for the CDR3: TGTGCCAGCAGTCCTCGGGGGGGGAACACTGAAGCTTTCTTT. Its translation is CASSPRGGNTEAFF.

The rearrangement links TRBV9 to TRBJ2-1, with 14 bases identical to TRBD2. Trimming took 3 bases from V and 3 from J; bases not matched to a gene: 2. Germline CDR1 reads SGDLS; CDR2 reads YYNGEE. This CDR3 comprises 16 residues. The DNA of the CDR3 is TGTGCCAGCAGCGATGGGACTAGCGGGGGCTACAATGAGCAGTTCTTC. It is translated as CASSDGTSGGYNEQFF. Full variable domain (outside the CDR3, taken from reference TRBV9 and TRBJ2-1): DSGVTQTPKHLITATGQRVTLRCSPRSGDLSVYWYQQSLDQGLQFLIQYYNGEERAKGNILERFSAQQFPDLHSELNLSSLELGDSALYFCASSDGTSGGYNEQFFGPGTRLTVL.

The chain has TRBV4-1 and TRBJ2-5, with a possible D match to TRBD1 (5 bases). The CDR3 is 14 amino acids. Germline CDR1 and CDR2: MGHRA and YSYEKL. V lost 1 base and J 5 bases, leaving 11 bases between the germline ends. The CDR3 region has the DNA TGCGCCAGCAGCCAAGGTGGGGCGGTGGAGACCCAGTACTTC. Protein product: CASSQGGAVETQYF.

The V call is TRBV18, the J call TRBJ2-3; 10 positions match TRBD1. With V trimmed by 3 bases and J by 5 bases, 2 bases remained unmatched. Germline V lookup: CDR1 KGHSH, CDR2 LQKENI. The CDR3 is 14 amino acids. DNA for the CDR3: TGTGCCAGCTCACCCGGGACAGGGGAAGATACGCAGTATTTT. Its protein product is CASSPGTGEDTQYF. The full variable domain, rest sourced from reference TRBV18 and TRBJ2-3, is NAGVMQNPRHLVRRRGQEARLRCSPMKGHSHVYWYRQLPEEGLKFMVYLQKENIIDESGMPKERFSAEFPKEGPSILRIQQVVRGDSAAYFCASSPGTGEDTQYFGPGTRLTVL.

This chain links TRBV5-6 with TRBJ1-2, with D maybe TRBD1 (6 bases). The CDR3 spans 15 residues. Trimming took 4 bases from V and 8 from J, leaving 21 bases between them. Germline-derived CDR1 and CDR2 are SGHDT and YYEEEE. The CDR3 spells CASSAKLQGFRGYTF. CDR3 coding DNA: TGTGCCAGCAGCGCGAAGCTACAGGGCTTCAGGGGCTACACCTTC.

This chain uses TRBV7-8 with TRBJ1-5; TRBD1 aligns across 9 bases. The germline CDR1 and CDR2 sequences are SGHVS and FQNEAQ. The length of the CDR3 is 16 residues. J lost 2 bases, V lost 5 bases, and 7 bases had no gene match. The DNA for the CDR3 is TGTGCCAGCAGCGCCCGACAGGGGGGTGGCAATCAGCCCCAGCATTTT. Encoded protein: CASSARQGGGNQPQHF.

The chain combines TRBV7-9 with TRBJ1-4; no reliable D call. Per the germline V gene, CDR1 is SEHNR and CDR2 is FQNEAQ (reference sequence). This CDR3 spans 13 amino acids. Trimming removed 5 bases at V and 7 bases at J, with 11 bases between. The CDR3: CASSLRAGEKLFF. The CDR3 DNA follows: TGTGCCAGCAGCCTTAGAGCGGGTGAAAAACTGTTTTTT.

Worth noting for this clone: The sample has other DNA sequences that encode this CDR3 too. The chain links TRBV6-5 to TRBJ1-1; TRBD1 might be the D (6 bases). Per germline, CDR1 MNHEY and CDR2 SVGAGI. This CDR3 contains 15 residues. V lost 5 bases, J lost 3 bases, and 16 bases lay in between. CDR3 protein: CASSPQGFLDTEAFF. CDR3 in DNA: TGTGCCAGCAGTCCCCAGGGGTTTCTTGACACTGAAGCTTTCTTT.

This chain joins TRBV2 and TRBJ1-3; D is unclear. Germline loops: CDR1 SNHLY, CDR2 FYNNEI. V was pared by 4 bases and J by 9 bases, with 7 bases between. The CDR3 runs to 11 residues. The CDR3 DNA reads TGTGCCAGCAGTGGGGCGAGCACCATATATTTT. It specifies CASSGASTIYF.

V gene TRBV4-1 combines with J gene TRBJ1-1, with 9 positions matching TRBD1. V was pared by 5 bases and J by 5 bases, with 9 bases of the junction left unmatched. This CDR3 has 15 amino acids. The germline V gene has CDR1 MGHRA and CDR2 YSYEKL. CDR3 sequence: CASSGYRGLGTEAFF. As DNA, the CDR3 is TGCGCCAGCAGCGGATACAGGGGGCTAGGGACTGAAGCTTTCTTT.

The V and J genes are TRBV7-9 and TRBJ1-1, with D possibly TRBD1 on 6 matching bases. The germline V gene has CDR1 SEHNR and CDR2 FQNEAQ (reference sequence). CDR3 length equals 15 residues. V dropped 1 base and J dropped 0 bases, with 9 bases sitting between them. In DNA, the CDR3 is TGTGCCAGCAGCTTAGGCAGGGGCATGAACACTGAAGCTTTCTTT. It is translated as CASSLGRGMNTEAFF.

In this sample, this clone turned up a few times. The chain recombines TRBV9 with TRBJ2-1, with 8 positions matching TRBD1. CDR3 length equals 13 residues. Trimming took 3 bases from V and 6 from J; bases not matched to a gene: 2. The germline CDR1 and CDR2 sequences are SGDLS and YYNGEE. CDR3 residues: CASSAQGGNEQFF. The CDR3 nucleotides read TGTGCCAGCAGCGCACAGGGGGGCAATGAGCAGTTCTTC. Full variable domain (missing parts from reference TRBV9 and TRBJ2-1): DSGVTQTPKHLITATGQRVTLRCSPRSGDLSVYWYQQSLDQGLQFLIQYYNGEERAKGNILERFSAQQFPDLHSELNLSSLELGDSALYFCASSAQGGNEQFFGPGTRLTVL.

The V and J genes are TRBV5-5 and TRBJ1-2; possible D gene TRBD1, 6 bases. The V end was cut by 3 bases, the J end by 0 bases, with 12 bases between. Per the germline V gene, CDR1 is SGHKS and CDR2 is YYEKEE (reference sequence). This CDR3 has 15 amino acids. The CDR3, as DNA: TGTGCCAGCAGCTACCGGACAGCCGCTAACTATGGCTACACCTTC. Translation: CASSYRTAANYGYTF.

This rearrangement joins TRBV14 to TRBJ2-3; D might be TRBD2 (6 bases). Germline V CDR1 and CDR2: SGHDN, FVKESK. V lost 2 bases and J 4 bases, leaving 10 bases between the germline ends. This CDR3 region has 14 residues. The CDR3 coding sequence is TGTGCCAGCAGCCAACGGACTATCGCAGATACGCAGTATTTT. Translated: CASSQRTIADTQYF. Combining the CDR3 with reference TRBV14 and TRBJ2-3 gives the whole variable domain EAGVTQFPSHSVIEKGQTVTLRCDPISGHDNLYWYRRVMGKEIKFLLHFVKESKQDESGMPNNRFLAERTGGTYSTLKVQPAELEDSGVYFCASSQRTIADTQYFGPGTRLTVL.

The chain links TRBV4-1 to TRBJ2-1, with 8 bases identical to TRBD2. Losses at the gene ends were 0 bases for V and 5 bases for J; bases not matched to a gene: 6. Germline V lookup: CDR1 MGHRA, CDR2 YSYEKL. The CDR3 runs 16 residues. The chain's CDR3 is CASSQEGTRLDNEQFF. CDR3 DNA: TGCGCCAGCAGCCAAGAAGGGACTAGGTTGGACAATGAGCAGTTCTTC.

V gene TRBV5-1 combines with J gene TRBJ2-1, with D perhaps matching TRBD1 (6 bases). The germline gives CDR1 SGHRS, CDR2 YFSETQ. This CDR3 spans 15 amino acids. V lost 4 bases and J lost 5, with 16 bases in between. CDR3 loop: CASSARQVPDNEQFF. CDR3 sequence (DNA): TGCGCCAGCAGCGCCAGACAGGTCCCGGACAATGAGCAGTTCTTC.

This rearrangement joins TRBV4-3 to TRBJ1-2; D uncertain. The V end lost 0 bases, the J end lost 1 base, and 3 bases lay between the germline ends. This CDR3 contains 13 residues. Germline values: CDR1 LGHNA, CDR2 YSLEER. The CDR3, as DNA: TGCGCCAGCAGCCAAGACCTTAACTATGGCTACACCTTC. Protein product: CASSQDLNYGYTF.

This rearrangement joins TRBV27 to TRBJ2-7; 9 nucleotides agree with TRBD1. The CDR3 totals 16 residues. With V trimmed by 5 bases and J by 5 bases, 13 bases remained unmatched. The germline V gene encodes CDR1 MNHEY and CDR2 SMNVEV (reference sequence). Here the CDR3 reads CASSQYTGGRSHEQYF. DNA for the CDR3: TGTGCCAGCAGTCAATACACAGGGGGCCGTTCTCACGAGCAGTACTTC.

V and J are TRBV5-6 and TRBJ1-1; 8 bases are a match to TRBD1. Germline CDR1 SGHDT, CDR2 YYEEEE. The CDR3 extends over 16 amino acids. The V segment lost 2 bases and the J segment 1 base; nucleotides outside the gene matches: 7. This CDR3 reads CASSFGAGGGNTEAFF. The CDR3 nucleotides are TGTGCCAGCAGCTTCGGGGCAGGGGGCGGGAACACTGAAGCTTTCTTT.

The J gene is TRBJ1-1, the V gene TRBV2, with D unclear. Germline assignment: CDR1 SNHLY and CDR2 FYNNEI. Between the trimmed V and J ends, which lost 4 bases and 1 base, there was a span of 10 bases. The CDR3 is 14 amino acids. The DNA of the CDR3 is TGTGCCAGCAGTGTTGAGGCAGAGAACACTGAAGCTTTCTTT. Translation gives CASSVEAENTEAFF.

CDR3 loop: CASSLDPDRGRQYF. The CDR3, as DNA: TGTGCCAGCAGCTTAGATCCCGACAGGGGGCGGCAGTACTTC. The V and J genes are TRBV11-2 and TRBJ2-7; 10 positions match TRBD1. This CDR3 has 14 residues. Trimming took 0 bases from V and 9 from J; bases not matched to a gene: 5. In germline, CDR1 is SGHAT, CDR2 FQNNGV.

The chain links TRBV27 to TRBJ2-7; tentatively, D is TRBD2 (6 bases). With 8 bases removed from V and 5 bases from J, the gap between germline ends came to 19 bases. The CDR3 contains 14 residues. The germline gives CDR1 MNHEY, CDR2 SMNVEV (reference sequence). The CDR3 is CASRWRGTSHEQYF. The DNA of the CDR3 is TGTGCCAGCCGTTGGAGGGGTACATCCCACGAGCAGTACTTC.

J is TRBJ2-7 and V is TRBV9, with D tentatively TRBD1 (6 bases). Trimming left V 4 bases short and J 2 bases short, with 13 bases between. Germline CDR1 is SGDLS and CDR2 is YYNGEE. The CDR3 spans 14 residues. The CDR3 DNA sequence: TGTGCCAGCAGCTTAAAGACAGGACCCTACGAGCAGTACTTC. Translated, it gives CASSLKTGPYEQYF. The whole variable domain, filled in from reference TRBV9 and TRBJ2-7, reads DSGVTQTPKHLITATGQRVTLRCSPRSGDLSVYWYQQSLDQGLQFLIQYYNGEERAKGNILERFSAQQFPDLHSELNLSSLELGDSALYFCASSLKTGPYEQYFGPGTRLTVT.

The chain combines TRBV23-1 with TRBJ2-7, with 9 bases matching TRBD1. TRBV23-1 is an open reading frame, and its role is uncertain. The CDR3 has 14 amino acids. Trimming took 7 bases from V and 2 from J; bases not matched to a gene: 6. The CDR3 sequence is CASTPGQGPYEQYF. Here the CDR3 DNA reads TGCGCCAGCACTCCGGGACAGGGACCCTACGAGCAGTACTTC.

This chain joins TRBV27 and TRBJ1-3; D perhaps matches TRBD1 (5 bases). The CDR3 has 16 residues. V dropped 0 bases and J dropped 4 bases, with 13 bases sitting between them. Germline loops: CDR1 MNHEY, CDR2 SMNVEV (reference sequence). The CDR3 here is CASSLSGPASGNTIYF. As DNA, the CDR3 is TGTGCCAGCAGTTTATCGGGGCCCGCCTCCGGAAACACCATATATTTT.

The rearrangement links TRBV6-5 to TRBJ2-6, with TRBD1 as a possible D gene (5 bases). Germline V gene data show CDR1 as MNHEY and CDR2 as SVGAGI. CDR3 size: 15 residues. With 4 bases removed from V and 5 bases from J, the gap between germline ends came to 12 bases. The CDR3 here is CASSWGAGRANVLTF. In DNA form, the CDR3 reads TGTGCCAGCAGTTGGGGCGCCGGCAGGGCCAACGTCCTGACTTTC.

The DNA for the CDR3 is TGCGCCAGCAGCGGTAGCGGTTATAGCACAGATACGCAGTATTTT. It specifies CASSGSGYSTDTQYF. This chain joins TRBV5-1 and TRBJ2-3; D is possibly TRBD2 (6 bases). CDR1 and CDR2 (germline): SGHRS, YFSETQ. V was pared by 4 bases and J by 0 bases, with 12 bases between. This CDR3 spans 15 amino acids.

This clone was recorded only once. This chain joins TRBV21-1 and TRBJ1-1. TRBV21-1 is classified as a pseudogene. This CDR3 region has 15 residues. The chain's CDR3 is CASSKRGDGNTEAFF. The CDR3, as DNA: TGTGCCAGCAGCAAACGGGGGGATGGGAACACTGAAGCTTTCTTT.

The chain combines TRBV28 with TRBJ2-7, with 7 bases matching TRBD1. Losses at the gene ends were 2 bases for V and 4 bases for J; bases not matched to a gene: 8. The germline gives CDR1 MDHEN, CDR2 SYDVKM. This CDR3 has 15 residues. The CDR3 DNA sequence: TGTGCCAGCAGTTTACGAGGGGGCGCCCGGTACGAGCAGTACTTC. It codes for CASSLRGGARYEQYF.